This T cell receptor (beta chain) was recovered during a study of PD-1 blockade in classical Hodgkin lymphoma. The data were produced by immunoSEQ multiplex PCR, yet TCRdb's version contains in-frame clones alone and is incomplete. The sample lists 11,000 to 15,000 clones, approximately 77% occurring once. All trial patients relapsed after autologous stem cell transplantation. The study recorded best responses of complete response, partial response or progressive disease. Details on this clone: What it binds is not known.

Per germline, CDR1 MGHRA and CDR2 YSYEKL. CDR3 length: 15 amino acids. The V end was cut by 4 bases, the J end by 7 bases, with 16 bases between. Findings and caveats of the study: CD8+ TCR diversity did not rise significantly by C4D1, unlike CD4+. According to reports, newly diagnosed patients had lower baseline TCR diversity than healthy donors, and relapsed/refractory patients had lower baseline TCR diversity still. Lower baseline TCR diversity marked trial partial responders and progressors.

The chain combines TRBV4-1 with TRBJ2-2, with D hard to call. The receptor was isolated from a human donor with classical Hodgkin lymphoma. The material was peripheral blood mononuclear cells (PBMCs), obtained at baseline. CDR3 nucleotides: TGCGCCAGCAGCCGGAGCTTGATTAATCTCGGGGAGCTGTTTTTT. Its protein is CASSRSLINLGELFF.